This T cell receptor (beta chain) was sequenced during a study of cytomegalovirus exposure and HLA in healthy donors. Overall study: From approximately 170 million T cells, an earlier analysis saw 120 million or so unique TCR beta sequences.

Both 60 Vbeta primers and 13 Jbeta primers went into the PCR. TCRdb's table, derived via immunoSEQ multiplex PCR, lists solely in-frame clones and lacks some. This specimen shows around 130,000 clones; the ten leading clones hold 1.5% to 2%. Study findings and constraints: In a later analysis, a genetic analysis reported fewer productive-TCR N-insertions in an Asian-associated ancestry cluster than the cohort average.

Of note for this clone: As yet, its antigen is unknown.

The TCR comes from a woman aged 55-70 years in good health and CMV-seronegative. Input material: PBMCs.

CDR3 sequence: CSVEGRPYGYTF. CDR3 sequence (DNA): TGCAGCGTTGAGGGCAGACCCTATGGCTACACCTTC. This chain uses TRBV29-1 with TRBJ1-2; no reliable D call. This CDR3 contains 12 residues. In germline, CDR1 is SQVTM, CDR2 ANQGSEA. Trimming pared 3 bases from V and 4 bases from J, leaving 9 bases between.